This entry lists 4 T cell receptor beta chains sequenced from one sample in a study of blood T cell repertoires in COVID-19. Profiled with immunoSEQ multiplex PCR; TCRdb holds only in-frame clones, not every one. This table has around 170,000 clones, 70% to 85% appearing once. The source material was PBMCs or T cells enriched from blood (not recorded which). The receptors were sampled from a man in his forties or fifties who had recovered from COVID-19.

The rearrangement uses TRBV3-1 (or the pseudogene TRBV3-2) and TRBJ1-2, with TRBD1 as a possible D gene (5 bases). Trimming pared 4 bases from V and 1 base from J, leaving 16 bases between. CDR1 LGHDT and CDR2 YNNKEL come from the germline V gene (reference sequence). This CDR3 has 16 residues. The CDR3: CASSPQGLGRNYGYTF. In DNA form, the CDR3 reads TGTGCCAGCAGCCCCCAGGGCCTGGGGCGTAACTATGGCTACACCTTC.

CDR3 nucleotides: TGTGCCAGTAGTTCAGACAGGGTTGGCAATCAGCCCCAGCATTTT. Translated, it gives CASSSDRVGNQPQHF. The V gene is TRBV19, the J gene TRBJ1-5; 7 bases are a match to TRBD1. CDR3 length: 15 amino acids. CDR1 and CDR2 from the germline V gene are LNHDA and SQIVND (reference sequence). J gave up 2 bases and V 5 bases, and 6 bases lay outside the gene matches.

This clone was seen a single time. V gene TRBV10-2 combines with J gene TRBJ1-6; TRBD1 matches at 8 bases. In germline, CDR1 is WSHSY, CDR2 SAAADI. V lost 8 bases, J lost 10 bases, and 22 bases stayed unmatched. The CDR3 covers 18 residues. The CDR3, as DNA: TGCGCCAGCCGTACATGGACAGGGAGTTCCGTTACAGGATCACCCCTCCACTTT. Its protein is CASRTWTGSSVTGSPLHF.

The chain carries TRBV5-1 and TRBJ1-3; D remains unclear. Germline V CDR1 and CDR2: SGHRS, YFSETQ. There are 14 residues in the CDR3. V lost 2 bases, J lost 0 bases, and 6 bases lay in between. This CDR3 is CASSLTLSGNTIYF. Written as DNA, the CDR3 is TGCGCCAGCAGCTTAACTCTCTCTGGAAACACCATATATTTT.